A selection of T cell receptor beta chains follows, all from one sample in a study of regulatory T cells in long-lasting Graves disease. TCRdb analysed the multiplex PCR reads with MiXCR anew, one entry per CDR3 protein. The sample carries 250,000 to 300,000 distinct CDR3 sequences, about 18% recorded once. The sample also formed part of further work on T cells in Graves' hyperthyroidism and ophthalmopathy.

The input for sequencing was peripheral blood mononuclear cells (PBMCs), taken at new diagnosis, from a patient treated with antithyroid drugs. These receptors came from a woman younger than 45 with Graves disease. Each CDR3 is given without its conserved first and last residue. Each record gives: J gene, V gene, D gene, CDR3 protein. A D gene is named only where the DNA matches it firmly.

J gene: TRBJ1-1; V gene: TRBV4-1; D gene: NA; CDR3 protein: ASSQPKIMAEAF
J gene: TRBJ2-7; V gene: TRBV2; D gene: NA; CDR3 protein: VSPYTSYEQY
J gene: TRBJ1-4; V gene: TRBV6-2/TRBV6-3; D gene: TRBD1; CDR3 protein: ASSLGQGRYEELF
J gene: TRBJ1-1; V gene: TRBV6-1; D gene: TRBD1; CDR3 protein: ASSRPLGQAAEAF
J gene: TRBJ1-1; V gene: TRBV6-1; D gene: NA; CDR3 protein: ASLHAKVVF
J gene: TRBJ1-1; V gene: TRBV5-1; D gene: NA; CDR3 protein: ASSLRAGSYTEAF
J gene: TRBJ2-3; V gene: TRBV5-1; D gene: TRBD2; CDR3 protein: ASRGGGATDTQY
J gene: TRBJ1-5; V gene: TRBV20-1; D gene: NA; CDR3 protein: SANYGGQPQH
J gene: TRBJ2-7; V gene: TRBV7-3; D gene: NA; CDR3 protein: ASSRDGSYEQY
J gene: TRBJ2-2; V gene: TRBV7-3; D gene: NA; CDR3 protein: ASSLYSTRKSAGELF
J gene: TRBJ1-4; V gene: TRBV7-8; D gene: NA; CDR3 protein: ASSLVTGHGGEKLF
J gene: TRBJ1-6; V gene: TRBV12-3/TRBV12-4; D gene: TRBD1; CDR3 protein: ASSRGQGLASPLH
J gene: TRBJ2-1; V gene: TRBV20-1; D gene: NA; CDR3 protein: SALGSALSNEQF
J gene: TRBJ2-3; V gene: TRBV6-5; D gene: NA; CDR3 protein: ASSYSTTAARTDTQY
J gene: TRBJ2-7; V gene: TRBV28; D gene: NA; CDR3 protein: ASSLARQYEQY
J gene: TRBJ1-6; V gene: TRBV18; D gene: NA; CDR3 protein: ASSPRGSSYNSPLH
J gene: TRBJ2-5; V gene: TRBV11-2; D gene: TRBD2; CDR3 protein: ASSLRRGGLGETQY